This T cell receptor (beta chain) comes out of a study of cytomegalovirus exposure and HLA in healthy donors. The trim removed 0 bases at V and 4 bases at J, leaving 4 bases unmatched. This CDR3 spans 16 amino acids. Looked up from germline, CDR1 is MNHNY and CDR2 is SVGAGI (reference sequence). Assay used: immunoSEQ multiplex PCR; TCRdb lists only in-frame clones, some missing. The profile covers about 110,000 clones, with 95% appearing a single time and 0.67% taken by the ten largest. The TCR sequence derives from a woman aged 18-35 years in good health and CMV-seronegative. Sequencing was performed on PBMCs. The V gene is TRBV6-6, the J gene TRBJ1-3; TRBD1 aligns across 9 bases. CDR3 in DNA: TGTGCCAGCAGTTACTCGGGACAGGGAACCGGAAACACCATATATTTT. Translated: CASSYSGQGTGNTIYF.